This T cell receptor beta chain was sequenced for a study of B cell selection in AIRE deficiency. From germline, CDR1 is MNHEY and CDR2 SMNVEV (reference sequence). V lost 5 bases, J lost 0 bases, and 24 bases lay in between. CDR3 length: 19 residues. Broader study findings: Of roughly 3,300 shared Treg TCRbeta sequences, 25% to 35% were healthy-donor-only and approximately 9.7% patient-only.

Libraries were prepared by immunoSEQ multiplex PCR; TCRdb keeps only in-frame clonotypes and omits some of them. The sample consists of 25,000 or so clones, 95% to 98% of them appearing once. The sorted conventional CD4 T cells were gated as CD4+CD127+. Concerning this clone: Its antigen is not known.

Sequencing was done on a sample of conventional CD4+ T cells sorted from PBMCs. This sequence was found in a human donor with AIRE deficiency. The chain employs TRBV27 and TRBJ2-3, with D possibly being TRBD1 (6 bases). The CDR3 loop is CASSPMGVSDRSSTDTQYF. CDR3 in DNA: TGTGCCAGCAGTCCTATGGGCGTATCGGACAGATCTAGCACAGATACGCAGTATTTT.